This TCR beta chain was recovered during a study of cytomegalovirus exposure and HLA in healthy donors. Whole-study findings and limits: In most subjects, TCR beta sequences reportedly gave accurate predictions of HLA-A and HLA-B alleles. According to the study, 160 or so TCR beta chains were cytomegalovirus-associated.

Both 60 Vbeta primers and 13 Jbeta primers went into the PCR. TCRdb's copy holds only in-frame clones and misses some; the assay was immunoSEQ multiplex PCR. The sample carries tens of thousands of clones, about 66% recorded once. Germline lookup yields CDR1 SGHRS and CDR2 YFSETQ. There are 15 residues in the CDR3. V shed 5 bases and J shed 0 bases, with 14 bases lying between them. Regarding this clone: Its cognate antigen is unknown.

The source material was PBMCs. This TCR was sampled from a man aged 40-49 years in good health and CMV-seropositive. The rearrangement links TRBV5-1 to TRBJ2-5; a possible D gene is TRBD2 (7 bases). As DNA, the CDR3 is TGCGCCAGCAGTAGTCCGGGGGGCTACCAAGAGACCCAGTACTTC. This translates into CASSSPGGYQETQYF.